A single sample is the source of the 30 T cell receptor beta chains below, sequenced in a study of blood T cell repertoires in COVID-19. Assay used: immunoSEQ multiplex PCR; TCRdb lists only in-frame clones, some missing. The top ten hold 8% to 10% of the sample, which has over 200,000 clones, approximately 90% seen once. Sequencing was performed on PBMCs or T cells enriched from blood (not recorded which). The receptors originated from a man between 40 and 49 years old who had recovered from COVID-19.

The chain couples TRBV9 to TRBJ2-1; D unresolved. The V gene lost 0 bases and the J gene lost 8 bases, with 12 bases spanning the gap. The germline V gene encodes CDR1 SGDLS and CDR2 YYNGEE. The CDR3 totals 14 residues. CDR3 coding DNA: TGTGCCAGCAGCGTAGGTCCAGGTTTCGATGAGCAGTTCTTC. Its protein product is CASSVGPGFDEQFF.

The chain employs TRBV18 and TRBJ2-7; TRBD2 agrees at 10 bases. The CDR3 has 15 amino acids. Germline V lookup: CDR1 KGHSH, CDR2 LQKENI. J was trimmed by 7 bases and V by 6 bases; bases with no gene match: 12. CDR3 protein: CASSHTSGRAEEQYF. Written as DNA, the CDR3 is TGTGCCAGCTCGCATACCAGCGGGAGGGCTGAGGAGCAGTACTTC.

The chain combines TRBV27 with TRBJ2-7, with D possibly matching TRBD2 (6 bases). Between the trimmed V and J ends, which lost 0 bases and 2 bases, there was a span of 20 bases. Germline V gives CDR1 MNHEY, CDR2 SMNVEV (reference sequence). This CDR3 region has 18 residues. CDR3 residues: CASSLSIWRRDETYEQYF. The CDR3 DNA follows: TGTGCCAGCAGTTTATCGATATGGAGGCGGGACGAAACCTACGAGCAGTACTTC.

The gene calls are TRBV6-5 and TRBJ2-2; possibly TRBD2 for D (6 bases). The V gene's germline CDR1 is MNHEY and CDR2 SVGAGI. The CDR3 consists of 13 residues. V was trimmed by 2 bases and J by 6 bases, leaving 7 bases between them. The CDR3 DNA follows: TGTGCCAGCAGTTACGGAGGGGCCGGGGAGCTGTTTTTT. Its translation: CASSYGGAGELFF.

CDR3 sequence reads: CAISDGTGGAGNQPQHF. The CDR3 DNA sequence: TGTGCCATCAGTGATGGGACAGGGGGCGCCGGAAATCAGCCCCAGCATTTT. The chain combines TRBV10-3 with TRBJ1-5, with 12 bases matching TRBD1. J gave up 4 bases and V 3 bases, and 7 bases lay outside the gene matches. The CDR3 loop spans 17 amino acids. Germline V gene data show CDR1 as ENHRY and CDR2 as SYGVKD.

This clone was detected only once. This chain links TRBV9 with TRBJ1-4; 7 bases line up with TRBD1. Germline CDR1 SGDLS, CDR2 YYNGEE. V was pared by 4 bases and J by 0 bases, with 12 bases of the junction left unmatched. The CDR3 has 18 amino acids. The CDR3 sequence is CASSPAGQLLATNEKLFF. For the CDR3, the DNA is TGTGCCAGCAGCCCGGCGGGACAGCTACTTGCAACTAATGAAAAACTGTTTTTT.

V is TRBV4-3 and J is TRBJ2-1, with 8 bases that match TRBD1. V was clipped by 1 base and J by 5 bases; unmatched bases: 13. The germline gives CDR1 LGHNA, CDR2 YSLEER. CDR3 length equals 18 residues. CDR3 in amino acids: CASSQAQPGQVRDNEQFF. The CDR3, as DNA: TGCGCCAGCAGCCAAGCCCAACCGGGACAGGTTCGTGACAATGAGCAGTTCTTC.

The chain is built from TRBV28 and TRBJ2-2; 11 nucleotides agree with TRBD1. The CDR3 runs to 16 residues. Germline-derived CDR1 and CDR2 are MDHEN and SYDVKM. V dropped 6 bases and J dropped 4; count of bases not matched to a gene: 7. The CDR3 DNA sequence: TGTGCCAGCAGACCCCGGACAGGGGGCGTCACCGGGGAGCTGTTTTTT. Its translation: CASRPRTGGVTGELFF.

The rearrangement joins TRBV7-6 to TRBJ2-5; D call uncertain. Germline CDR1 is SGHVS and CDR2 is FNYEAQ. This CDR3 region has 13 residues. Trimming shortened V by 3 bases and J by 1 base, and 6 bases separated the two germline ends. The CDR3, as DNA: TGTGCCAGCAGCTTCCCGTCCCAAGAGACCCAGTACTTC. This translates into CASSFPSQETQYF. Full variable domain (rest looked up from reference TRBV7-6 and TRBJ2-5): GAGVSQSPRYKVTKRGQDVALRCDPISGHVSLYWYRQALGQGPEFLTYFNYEAQQDKSGLPNDRFSAERPEGSISTLTIQRTEQRDSAMYRCASSFPSQETQYFGPGTRLLVL.

CDR3 DNA: TGTGCCAGCAGCCTAATGGGACAGGGGACAGATACGCAGTATTTT. Its translation: CASSLMGQGTDTQYF. This chain joins TRBV3-1 (or the pseudogene TRBV3-2) and TRBJ2-3; the match to TRBD1 covers 10 bases. Trimming took 4 bases from V and 3 from J; bases not matched to a gene: 4. Germline lookup yields CDR1 LGHDT and CDR2 YNNKEL (reference sequence). The CDR3 contains 15 residues.

This chain uses TRBV6-5 with TRBJ2-2; 8 nucleotides line up with TRBD1. Germline CDR1 and CDR2: MNHEY and SVGAGI. The CDR3 covers 15 residues. Trimming at V came to 6 bases and at J to 4 bases, leaving 7 bases not matched to a gene. CDR3 sequence (DNA): TGTGCCAGCAGAGACGGACAGGGAGTCACCGGGGAGCTGTTTTTT. Translating gives CASRDGQGVTGELFF.

The V gene is TRBV7-2, the J gene TRBJ2-7; 7 bases match TRBD1. The ends lost 5 bases at V and 5 bases at J; junction bases unmatched: 9. This CDR3 comprises 14 residues. The germline V gene encodes CDR1 SGHTA and CDR2 FQGNSA. DNA of the CDR3: TGTGCCAGCAGCCCTAACCGGGACAGTAACGAGCAGTACTTC. The encoded protein is CASSPNRDSNEQYF.

This clone was observed a single time. V gene TRBV5-5 combines with J gene TRBJ2-1, with TRBD2 identical over 9 bases. Losses at the gene ends were 0 bases for V and 4 bases for J; bases not matched to a gene: 5. The CDR3 contains 16 residues. Germline loops: CDR1 SGHKS, CDR2 YYEKEE (reference sequence). The CDR3 loop reads CASSLAVAGGYNEQFF. The CDR3 coding sequence is TGTGCCAGCAGCTTGGCGGTGGCGGGAGGGTACAATGAGCAGTTCTTC.

The chain joins TRBV30 to TRBJ1-1; no clear D gene. The length of the CDR3 is 13 residues. Trimming left V 4 bases short and J 1 base short, with 10 bases between. Germline V lookup: CDR1 GTSNPN, CDR2 SVGIG (reference sequence). CDR3 sequence: CAWIYSSNTEAFF. CDR3 nucleotides: TGTGCCTGGATTTACAGCTCGAACACTGAAGCTTTCTTT. Combining the CDR3 with reference TRBV30 and TRBJ1-1 gives the whole variable domain SQTIHQWPATLVQPVGSPLSLECTVEGTSNPNLYWYRQAAGRGLQLLFYSVGIGQISSEVPQNLSASRPQDRQFILSSKKLLLSDSGFYLCAWIYSSNTEAFFGQGTRLTVV.

In DNA form, the CDR3 reads TGTGCCTGGAGTGCCGGCTCGGGCACTGAAGCTTTCTTT. This translates into CAWSAGSGTEAFF. The chain has TRBV30 and TRBJ1-1; no definite D call. The V gene's germline CDR1 is GTSNPN and CDR2 SVGIG (reference sequence). This CDR3 has 13 residues. V was pared by 1 base and J by 4 bases, with 10 bases between. Variable domain in full (rest from reference TRBV30 and TRBJ1-1): SQTIHQWPATLVQPVGSPLSLECTVEGTSNPNLYWYRQAAGRGLQLLFYSVGIGQISSEVPQNLSASRPQDRQFILSSKKLLLSDSGFYLCAWSAGSGTEAFFGQGTRLTVV.

The J gene is TRBJ2-7, the V gene TRBV3-1 (or the pseudogene TRBV3-2); D might be TRBD1 (5 bases). V shed 1 base and J shed 2 bases, with 12 bases lying between them. CDR1 and CDR2 from the germline V gene are LGHDT and YNNKEL (reference sequence). CDR3 length: 15 amino acids. CDR3 loop: CASSQVGHFTYEQYF. The CDR3 region has the DNA TGTGCCAGCAGCCAAGTAGGACACTTCACCTACGAGCAGTACTTC.

The chain employs TRBV5-1 and TRBJ2-7, with a weak D call TRBD1 (6 bases). Looked up from germline, CDR1 is SGHRS and CDR2 is YFSETQ. Trimming took 6 bases from V and 0 from J, leaving 13 bases between them. This CDR3 comprises 14 residues. Here the CDR3 DNA reads TGCGCCAGCAAGCCCGACAGGTTCTCCTACGAGCAGTACTTC. Protein product: CASKPDRFSYEQYF.

The chain joins TRBV2 to TRBJ2-7; 8 nucleotides line up with TRBD1. The CDR3 extends over 14 amino acids. The J segment lost 4 bases and the V segment lost 4 bases, leaving 6 bases of the junction unmatched. Germline V gene lookup returns CDR1 SNHLY and CDR2 FYNNEI. This chain's CDR3 is CASSGRTGPYEQYF. The CDR3 nucleotides read TGTGCCAGCAGTGGGAGGACAGGGCCTTACGAGCAGTACTTC.

This clone showed up just once. The chain joins TRBV7-6 to TRBJ2-2; possibly TRBD2 for D (5 bases). Germline assignment: CDR1 SGHVS and CDR2 FNYEAQ. The CDR3 sequence is 16 residues long. V lost 1 base to trimming and J lost 4 bases, with 13 bases between them. This chain's CDR3 is CASSLVIAAGTGELFF. DNA for the CDR3: TGTGCCAGCAGCTTAGTGATTGCGGCGGGCACCGGGGAGCTGTTTTTT.

The chain combines TRBV4-1 with TRBJ2-2; TRBD1 matches 7 bases. This CDR3 is built from 17 residues. J gave up 6 bases and V 0 bases, and 10 bases lay outside the gene matches. Germline assignment: CDR1 MGHRA and CDR2 YSYEKL. CDR3 nucleotides: TGCGCCAGCAGCCAAGATCGAAGGGACAGCAGGGCCGGGGAGCTGTTTTTT. Encoded protein: CASSQDRRDSRAGELFF.

V is TRBV30 and J is TRBJ1-2, with D unresolved. Germline values: CDR1 GTSNPN, CDR2 SVGIG (reference sequence). This CDR3 region has 16 residues. Trimming cost V 1 base and J 0 bases, with 15 bases left between them. The CDR3 spells CAWSEFIWATNYGYTF. DNA of the CDR3: TGTGCCTGGAGTGAATTCATATGGGCCACTAACTATGGCTACACCTTC.

The chain combines TRBV5-1 with TRBJ2-5, with 8 bases fitting TRBD2. Germline-derived CDR1 and CDR2 are SGHRS and YFSETQ. The junction had 12 bases not matched to a gene; V was cut back by 3 bases and J by 5 bases. The CDR3 extends over 16 amino acids. This chain's CDR3 is CASSSNVSPGGETQYF. DNA for the CDR3: TGCGCCAGCAGCTCGAATGTCTCACCGGGAGGGGAGACCCAGTACTTC.

This chain links TRBV4-1 with TRBJ1-1; the match to TRBD1 covers 7 bases. V lost 0 bases and J lost 8; bases outside the gene matches: 6. The CDR3 is made up of 14 amino acids. Germline V lookup: CDR1 MGHRA, CDR2 YSYEKL. The CDR3 coding sequence is TGCGCCAGCAGCCAAGAGCGGGACAGTCTCGAAGCTTTCTTT. This gives the protein CASSQERDSLEAFF.

This sequence joins TRBV6-5 and TRBJ2-7; D is uncertain. The germline CDR1 and CDR2 sequences are MNHEY and SVGAGI. CDR3 length equals 13 residues. Deletions cut 2 bases from V and 2 bases from J, with 7 bases between. CDR3 DNA: TGTGCCAGCAGTTACAACTTTCCCTACGAGCAGTACTTC. It specifies CASSYNFPYEQYF.

V and J are TRBV29-1 and TRBJ2-2, with 8 bases fitting TRBD1. J gave up 6 bases and V 7 bases, and 4 bases lay outside the gene matches. The V gene's germline CDR1 is SQVTM and CDR2 ANQGSEA. The CDR3 length is 12 residues. The CDR3 sequence is CSAYRGAGELFF. The CDR3 nucleotides are TGCAGCGCCTACAGGGGGGCCGGGGAGCTGTTTTTT.

On this clone itself: One end of the junction does not line up with germline, which may come from a read error. The CDR3, as DNA: TGCGCCAGCAGCCACGAGCTAGCGGGAGGCGTCTACGATGAGCAGTTCTTC. Its protein product is CASSHELAGGVYDEQFF. The chain carries TRBV4-1 and TRBJ2-1; 11 nucleotides agree with TRBD2. The CDR3 runs 17 residues. Germline CDR1 reads MGHRA; CDR2 reads YSYEKL.

This clone was detected once. The CDR3: CASSSRESYEQYF. The CDR3 region has the DNA TGTGCCAGCAGTTCCCGGGAATCCTACGAGCAGTACTTC. This sequence joins TRBV6-5 and TRBJ2-7; D perhaps matches TRBD2 (5 bases). There are 13 residues in the CDR3. The germline V and J ends were trimmed by 4 bases and 1 base, with 8 bases remaining between them. Germline values: CDR1 MNHEY, CDR2 SVGAGI.

The rearrangement joins TRBV5-1 to TRBJ1-5, with D possibly TRBD1 on 5 matching bases. CDR3 length: 14 residues. V was pared by 2 bases and J by 4 bases, with 10 bases between. Germline V lookup: CDR1 SGHRS, CDR2 YFSETQ. The chain's CDR3 is CASSFGGENQPQHF. The CDR3 DNA is TGCGCCAGCAGCTTCGGAGGGGAAAATCAGCCCCAGCATTTT.

The J gene is TRBJ2-1, the V gene TRBV6-2 or TRBV6-3; D gene unclear. V was pared by 0 bases and J by 7 bases, with 10 bases between. Germline CDR1 reads MNHEY; CDR2 reads SVGEGT. This CDR3 contains 14 residues. The CDR3 DNA is TGTGCCAGCAGTTACTCGACCCGCGGTAATGAGCAGTTCTTC. Translated, it gives CASSYSTRGNEQFF.

In this sample, this clone turned up once. V is TRBV7-2 and J is TRBJ2-7; 9 nucleotides line up with TRBD2. CDR3 length: 15 residues. V dropped 2 bases and J dropped 0; count of bases not matched to a gene: 2. CDR1 and CDR2 (germline): SGHTA, FQGNSA. Written as DNA, the CDR3 is TGTGCCAGCAGCTTATTAGCGGGGGCCTCCTACGAGCAGTACTTC. Protein product: CASSLLAGASYEQYF.